This TCR beta chain was identified in a study of early stage breast cancer tumors. Study in general: Most invasive tumors, twelve of 16, were ER+/PR+/HER2-. Among roughly twelve ER+/PR+/HER2- tumors, eight were ductal, four lobular.

Study-wide points: Compared with adjacent normal breast, tumors showed 2.5 to 3-fold denser, more clonal T cells. In about 85% of the 16 patients, blood comparison separated tumor from normal breast.

Assay used: immunoSEQ multiplex PCR; TCRdb lists only in-frame clones, some missing. The sample contains about 28,000 clones, around three quarters of which appear only once. As concerns this clone: The antigen is not known.

Trimming pared 3 bases from V and 5 bases from J, leaving 17 bases between. Germline V gives CDR1 SGHNT, CDR2 YENEEA. The CDR3 loop spans 15 amino acids. This sequence was found in a person in their 60s with breast cancer. The chain combines TRBV11-3 with TRBJ2-7; D possibly corresponds to TRBD1 (6 bases). Sequencing input: blood. As DNA, the CDR3 is TGTGCCAGCAGCTTTTCCGGACAGTTGACCCACGAGCAGTACTTC. Translation gives CASSFSGQLTHEQYF.